The table lists the clone carrying this TCR beta chain with a count of one. These data belong to a study of cytomegalovirus exposure and HLA in healthy donors. Primers for the PCR totalled 60 Vbeta and 13 Jbeta. The repertoire was sequenced with immunoSEQ multiplex PCR; TCRdb's copy has only in-frame clones and lacks some. The sample comprises approximately 170,000 clones, roughly 80% of which are singletons, and less than 3% rests with the top ten. After removal of 3 bases from V and 3 bases from J, the junction contained 8 bases not matched to a gene. Germline V gives CDR1 MNHEY, CDR2 SMNVEV (reference sequence). The CDR3 length is 16 residues.

The TCR sequence derives from a male donor in good health and CMV-seronegative. The chain joins TRBV27 to TRBJ2-1; 7 positions agree with TRBD2. What was sequenced was PBMCs. CDR3 sequence (DNA): TGTGCCAGCAGTTTCCTAGCGGCCCGGGACTACAATGAGCAGTTCTTC. Its protein product is CASSFLAARDYNEQFF.